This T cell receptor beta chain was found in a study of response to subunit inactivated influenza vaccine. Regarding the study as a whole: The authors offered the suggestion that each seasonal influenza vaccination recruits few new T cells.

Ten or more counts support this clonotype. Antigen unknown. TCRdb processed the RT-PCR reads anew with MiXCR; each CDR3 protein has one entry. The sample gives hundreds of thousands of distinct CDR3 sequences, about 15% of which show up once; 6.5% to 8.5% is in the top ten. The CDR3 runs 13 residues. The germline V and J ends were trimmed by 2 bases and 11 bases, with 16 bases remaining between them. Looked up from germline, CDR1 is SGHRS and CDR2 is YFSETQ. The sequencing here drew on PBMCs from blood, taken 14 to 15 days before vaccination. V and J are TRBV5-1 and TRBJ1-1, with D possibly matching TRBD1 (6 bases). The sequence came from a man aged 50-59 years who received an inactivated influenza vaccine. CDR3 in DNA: TGCGCCAGCAGCTTCCGGGGGCAAGGGCATGCTTTCTTT. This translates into CASSFRGQGHAFF.